The next 15 T cell receptor beta chains were all read from a single sample in a study of cytomegalovirus exposure and HLA in healthy donors. 13 Jbeta primers and 60 Vbeta primers were used for the PCR. The assay was immunoSEQ multiplex PCR, and TCRdb's table has in-frame clones only and misses some. Of 100,000 to 150,000 clones listed, around three quarters are singletons. Specimen: PBMCs. These receptors were obtained from a woman aged 40 to 50 in good health and CMV-seropositive.

V usage is TRBV6-1 and J usage is TRBJ1-2, with TRBD1 matching 7 bases. Germline CDR1 MNHNS, CDR2 SASEGT. The ends lost 8 bases at V and 4 bases at J; junction bases unmatched: 4. This CDR3 contains 12 residues. In nucleotides, the CDR3 is TGTGCCAGCTCTCGGGACAGCTATGGCTACACCTTC. It specifies CASSRDSYGYTF.

The rearrangement uses TRBV28 and TRBJ2-2; possible D gene TRBD1, 7 bases. V dropped 6 bases and J dropped 0 bases, with 11 bases sitting between them. Germline V gene lookup returns CDR1 MDHEN and CDR2 SYDVKM. The CDR3 is 15 residues long. CDR3 sequence reads: CASRTGDSNTGELFF. The CDR3, as DNA: TGTGCCAGCAGAACAGGGGACTCGAACACCGGGGAGCTGTTTTTT. Full variable domain (remainder filled in from reference TRBV28 and TRBJ2-2): DVKVTQSSRYLVKRTGEKVFLECVQDMDHENMFWYRQDPGLGLRLIYFSYDVKMKEKGDIPEGYSVSREKKERFSLILESASTNQTSMYLCASRTGDSNTGELFFGEGSRLTVL.

CDR3 residues: CASRLAVNEQFF. DNA for the CDR3: TGTGCCAGCCGGCTAGCGGTAAATGAGCAGTTCTTC. The chain combines TRBV6-1 with TRBJ2-1; 7 bases are a match to TRBD2. The J segment lost 7 bases and the V segment lost 8 bases, leaving 5 bases of the junction unmatched. Germline lookup yields CDR1 MNHNS and CDR2 SASEGT. The CDR3 is 12 residues long.

This chain connects TRBV25-1 to TRBJ1-5; D is unresolved. This CDR3 has 14 residues. CDR1 MGHDK and CDR2 SYGVNS come from the germline V gene. Trimming removed 9 bases at V and 0 bases at J, with 12 bases between. CDR3 DNA: TGTGCCAGGTGTAGAGATTATAGCAATCAGCCCCAGCATTTT. As protein: CARCRDYSNQPQHF.

The chain has TRBV27 and TRBJ2-4, with D possibly being TRBD1 (5 bases). Looked up from germline, CDR1 is MNHEY and CDR2 is SMNVEV (reference sequence). The CDR3 extends over 14 amino acids. The germline V and J ends were trimmed by 5 bases and 1 base, with 9 bases remaining between them. Here the CDR3 DNA reads TGTGCCAGCAGTCCCTCAGGGGCCAAAAACATTCAGTACTTC. It is translated as CASSPSGAKNIQYF.

This chain uses TRBV10-1 with TRBJ1-5; no clear D gene. Trimming cost V 6 bases and J 8 bases, with 14 bases left between them. Germline CDR1 WNHNN, CDR2 SYGVQD (reference sequence). This CDR3 region has 13 residues. DNA of the CDR3: TGCGCCAGCAGCGACCGACCCGGGGAGCCCCAGCATTTT. This gives the protein CASSDRPGEPQHF.

This clone was counted a few times. The rearrangement joins TRBV5-1 to TRBJ1-3; D not resolved. CDR1 SGHRS and CDR2 YFSETQ come from the germline V gene. The CDR3 covers 13 residues. Deletions cut 7 bases from V and 1 base from J, with 9 bases between. In DNA, the CDR3 is TGCGCCAGCTCTATCTCATCTGGAAACACCATATATTTT. Protein sequence: CASSISSGNTIYF.

This sequence joins TRBV23-1 and TRBJ2-7; 11 positions match TRBD2. TRBV23-1 is recorded as an ORF, its role being uncertain. The CDR3 covers 23 residues. V lost 0 bases and J lost 3; bases outside the gene matches: 25. The CDR3 DNA is TGCGCCAGCAGTCAATCGGGGCCAACTACTAGCGGGAGTTTGCAAAGATCCCTCTACGAGCAGTACTTC. Its translation is CASSQSGPTTSGSLQRSLYEQYF.

This chain uses TRBV28 with TRBJ1-1, with 11 bases identical to TRBD1. The CDR3 has 14 residues. V lost 10 bases and J lost 2; bases outside the gene matches: 6. Germline CDR1 MDHEN, CDR2 SYDVKM. CDR3 amino acids: CATSDRGLNTEAFF. For the CDR3, the DNA is TGTGCCACCTCGGACAGGGGGCTTAACACTGAAGCTTTCTTT.

The rearrangement uses TRBV4-1 and TRBJ2-3; possibly TRBD2 for D (6 bases). The V and J ends lost 5 bases and 6 bases respectively, with 15 bases between them. CDR1 and CDR2 (germline): MGHRA, YSYEKL. The CDR3 contains 14 residues. The CDR3: CASSDLAIEDTQYF. CDR3 bases: TGCGCCAGCAGCGACCTAGCGATTGAGGATACGCAGTATTTT.

J is TRBJ1-1 and V is TRBV19; possible D gene TRBD1, 6 bases. This CDR3 is 14 amino acids long. The germline CDR1 and CDR2 sequences are LNHDA and SQIVND (reference sequence). The germline V and J ends were trimmed by 7 bases and 2 bases, with 14 bases remaining between them. CDR3 sequence reads: CASTTGRANTEAFF. CDR3 coding DNA: TGTGCCAGTACCACAGGGCGGGCTAACACTGAAGCTTTCTTT.

The gene calls are TRBV19 and TRBJ2-5; D perhaps matches TRBD2 (7 bases). The CDR3 is 17 residues long. V shed 10 bases and J shed 2 bases, with 26 bases lying between them. From germline, CDR1 is LNHDA and CDR2 SQIVND (reference sequence). Here the CDR3 DNA reads TGTGCCACCAGGCGGCAGGGTGAAGCGGGACAACAAGAGACCCAGTACTTC. This translates into CATRRQGEAGQQETQYF.

This chain joins TRBV7-3 and TRBJ2-5, with D maybe TRBD2 (5 bases). Trimming took 1 base from V and 4 from J, leaving 16 bases between them. CDR1 is SGHTA and CDR2 is FQGTGA in the germline V gene. CDR3 length: 16 residues. The CDR3 DNA reads as TGTGCCAGCAGCTTAAAGGGATGGCGAGAGGGAGAGACCCAGTACTTC. It translates to CASSLKGWREGETQYF.

The chain joins TRBV5-1 to TRBJ2-7, with D possibly being TRBD2 (6 bases). The CDR3 length is 14 residues. Germline V gene lookup returns CDR1 SGHRS and CDR2 YFSETQ. Trimming pared 8 bases from V and 6 bases from J, leaving 21 bases between. CDR3 sequence reads: CARGEAPGFPEQYF. The DNA for the CDR3 is TGCGCCAGGGGGGAGGCGCCAGGTTTTCCCGAGCAGTACTTC.

This clone was found many times. The chain couples TRBV6-5 to TRBJ1-2, with D possibly matching TRBD1 (6 bases). The CDR3 is 13 amino acids. Germline V gene lookup returns CDR1 MNHEY and CDR2 SVGAGI. V lost 6 bases and J 4 bases, leaving 12 bases between the germline ends. The CDR3 region has the DNA TGTGCCAGCAGGGACAGTCTGAGCTATGGCTACACCTTC. This encodes CASRDSLSYGYTF.